Below are 20 T cell receptor beta chains sequenced from a single sample in a study of neoadjuvant anti-PD-1 for oral cavity cancer. Stated time point: after neoadjuvant nivolumab, at surgical resection. Only in-frame clones appear in the TCRdb table, and some are missing; sequencing was by immunoSEQ multiplex PCR. The table lists roughly 14,000 clones, less than 80% of them singletons. Sequenced here: PBMCs, sampled after nivolumab (anti-PD-1) treatment. The receptors originated from a person aged 35 to 85 with oral cavity squamous cell carcinoma.

The chain combines TRBV6-1 with TRBJ1-5; TRBD1 aligns across 8 bases. The CDR3 is made up of 15 amino acids. CDR1 and CDR2 from the germline V gene are MNHNS and SASEGT. V trimming: 6 bases; J trimming: 4 bases; junction bases outside the gene matches: 8. The CDR3 DNA sequence: TGTGCCAGCAGAGGTCTAAACAGGGGGAATCAGCCCCAGCATTTT. Protein: CASRGLNRGNQPQHF.

The rearrangement uses TRBV4-1 and TRBJ1-1; D may be TRBD1 (6 bases). The V and J ends lost 0 bases and 2 bases respectively, with 10 bases between them. This CDR3 region has 15 residues. Germline CDR1 MGHRA, CDR2 YSYEKL. The chain's CDR3 is CASSQDPGVNTEAFF. CDR3 nucleotides: TGCGCCAGCAGCCAAGATCCAGGGGTCAACACTGAAGCTTTCTTT.

This clone was recorded only once. The CDR3 loop reads CASSLDQLGNQPQHF. Here the CDR3 DNA reads TGTGCCAGCAGCTTAGATCAATTGGGCAATCAGCCCCAGCATTTT. The gene calls are TRBV11-2 and TRBJ1-5; D is unresolved. This CDR3 contains 15 residues. V lost 0 bases and J 2 bases, leaving 8 bases between the germline ends. Germline CDR1 is SGHAT and CDR2 is FQNNGV.

The rearrangement joins TRBV15 to TRBJ2-7; D possibly corresponds to TRBD2 (5 bases). In germline, CDR1 is LNHNV, CDR2 YYDKDF (reference sequence). Trimming removed 0 bases at V and 5 bases at J, with 8 bases between. This CDR3 comprises 13 residues. CDR3 DNA sequence: TGTGCCACCAGCAGAGATTCCGGGGACGAGCAGTACTTC. Its translation is CATSRDSGDEQYF.

This clone was found once. The rearrangement joins TRBV6-1 to TRBJ2-2; 8 positions agree with TRBD1. J lost 5 bases, V lost 7 bases, and 9 bases had no gene match. This CDR3 has 15 amino acids. Germline lookup yields CDR1 MNHNS and CDR2 SASEGT. CDR3 sequence: CASNLQGVHTGELFF. CDR3 coding DNA: TGTGCCAGCAACCTACAGGGGGTGCATACCGGGGAGCTGTTTTTT.

The chain combines TRBV7-9 with TRBJ2-7; 9 bases line up with TRBD1. The junction had 4 bases not matched to a gene; V was cut back by 1 base and J by 6 bases. This CDR3 comprises 14 residues. CDR1 is SEHNR and CDR2 is FQNEAQ in the germline V gene (reference sequence). CDR3: CASSLVSTGGEQYF. As DNA, the CDR3 is TGTGCCAGCAGCTTAGTCTCGACAGGGGGCGAGCAGTACTTC.

V usage is TRBV11-2 and J usage is TRBJ1-1; D is unresolved. This CDR3 is built from 13 residues. Germline V gives CDR1 SGHAT, CDR2 FQNNGV. Trimming removed 3 bases from V and 1 base from J, with 6 bases in between. CDR3 residues: CASSFQENTEAFF. CDR3 coding DNA: TGTGCCAGCAGCTTTCAGGAGAACACTGAAGCTTTCTTT.

The chain is built from TRBV5-6 and TRBJ2-7, with 7 bases matching TRBD1. The germline gives CDR1 SGHDT, CDR2 YYEEEE. This CDR3 has 13 residues. V shed 3 bases and J 3 bases; nucleotides not matched to a gene: 3. The CDR3 here is CASSSGQFYEQYF. Here the CDR3 DNA reads TGTGCCAGCAGCTCGGGACAGTTCTACGAGCAGTACTTC.

The chain joins TRBV30 to TRBJ2-1; 8 nucleotides match TRBD1. Germline CDR1 reads GTSNPN; CDR2 reads SVGIG (reference sequence). The CDR3 runs 15 residues. J was trimmed by 5 bases and V by 1 base; bases with no gene match: 7. The CDR3 DNA reads as TGTGCCTGGAGTGCAATGGGACAGGCTAACAATGAGCAGTTCTTC. This codes for CAWSAMGQANNEQFF. The variable domain in full, with the rest retrieved from reference TRBV30 and TRBJ2-1, is SQTIHQWPATLVQPVGSPLSLECTVEGTSNPNLYWYRQAAGRGLQLLFYSVGIGQISSEVPQNLSASRPQDRQFILSSKKLLLSDSGFYLCAWSAMGQANNEQFFGPGTRLTVL.

This chain links TRBV7-8 with TRBJ2-7, with a tentative D call TRBD2 (5 bases). In germline, CDR1 is SGHVS, CDR2 FQNEAQ. This CDR3 has 13 residues. Trimming shortened V by 4 bases and J by 3 bases, and 10 bases separated the two germline ends. The CDR3 spells CASSSIEGYEQYF. The CDR3, as DNA: TGTGCCAGCAGCTCCATCGAGGGCTACGAGCAGTACTTC.

This chain links TRBV7-2 with TRBJ2-4; the D is unclear. Germline CDR1 is SGHTA and CDR2 is FQGNSA. V lost 1 base, J lost 2 bases, and 15 bases lay in between. The CDR3 runs to 17 residues. Here the CDR3 reads CASSLDGERKPKNIQYF. CDR3 DNA sequence: TGTGCCAGCAGCTTAGATGGCGAGCGAAAACCCAAAAACATTCAGTACTTC. Looking up the rest from reference TRBV7-2 and TRBJ2-4 gives the full variable domain: GAGVSQSPSNKVTEKGKDVELRCDPISGHTALYWYRQSLGQGLEFLIYFQGNSAPDKSGLPSDRFSAERTGGSVSTLTIQRTQQEDSAVYLCASSLDGERKPKNIQYFGAGTRLSVL.

This rearrangement joins TRBV2 to TRBJ2-2, with D uncertain. V was shortened by 3 bases and J by 5 bases, with 7 bases between the two germline ends. The CDR3 length is 13 residues. Germline values: CDR1 SNHLY, CDR2 FYNNEI. The CDR3 protein is CASSEAGTGELFF. The CDR3 DNA follows: TGTGCCAGCAGTGAGGCCGGGACCGGGGAGCTGTTTTTT.

This clone occurred once. The chain joins TRBV19 to TRBJ1-4; TRBD1 matches at 9 bases. Germline trimming cut 6 bases from V and 0 bases from J; bases unmatched to any gene: 8. The germline V gene has CDR1 LNHDA and CDR2 SQIVND (reference sequence). The CDR3 totals 17 residues. The DNA of the CDR3 is TGTGCCAGTAGCAGAGTGACAGGGGGTGCAACTAATGAAAAACTGTTTTTT. It is translated as CASSRVTGGATNEKLFF. The full variable domain, with the rest looked up from reference TRBV19 and TRBJ1-4, is DGGITQSPKYLFRKEGQNVTLSCEQNLNHDAMYWYRQDPGQGLRLIYYSQIVNDFQKGDIAEGYSVSREKKESFPLTVTSAQKNPTAFYLCASSRVTGGATNEKLFFGSGTQLSVL.

This chain uses TRBV9 with TRBJ2-2; tentative D call: TRBD1 (6 bases). Germline-derived CDR1 and CDR2 are SGDLS and YYNGEE. The CDR3 sequence is 15 residues long. V lost 2 bases and J lost 4, with 12 bases in between. CDR3 nucleotides: TGTGCCAGCAGCGTCCAGGGGATCGGCACCGGGGAGCTGTTTTTT. Its protein is CASSVQGIGTGELFF.

This chain links TRBV5-1 with TRBJ2-2; D not certain. Germline loops: CDR1 SGHRS, CDR2 YFSETQ. This CDR3 is 14 amino acids long. The V end lost 0 bases, the J end lost 4 bases, and 7 bases lay between the germline ends. The CDR3 loop is CASSLVASTGELFF. The CDR3 DNA reads TGCGCCAGCAGCTTGGTCGCGTCCACCGGGGAGCTGTTTTTT.

V gene TRBV6-1 combines with J gene TRBJ2-3; 12 bases are shared with TRBD2. Germline CDR1 is MNHNS and CDR2 is SASEGT. This CDR3 has 14 amino acids. Germline trimming cut 6 bases from V and 7 bases from J; bases unmatched to any gene: 5. CDR3 protein: CASRWTSGTNTQYF. CDR3 bases: TGTGCCAGCAGATGGACTAGCGGGACGAATACGCAGTATTTT.

The chain couples TRBV11-2 to TRBJ1-2; 9 bases line up with TRBD1. The V gene end was trimmed by 5 bases and the J gene end by 7 bases; junction bases not matched to a gene: 14. There are 16 residues in the CDR3. In germline, CDR1 is SGHAT, CDR2 FQNNGV. The CDR3 DNA reads TGTGCCAGCAGCCCCCGCCCGAGGACAGGGGAGGGTGGCTACACCTTC. Its translation: CASSPRPRTGEGGYTF. The entire variable domain, with the rest obtained from reference TRBV11-2 and TRBJ1-2, is as follows: EAGVAQSPRYKIIEKRQSVAFWCNPISGHATLYWYQQILGQGPKLLIQFQNNGVVDDSQLPKDRFSAERLKGVDSTLKIQPAKLEDSAVYLCASSPRPRTGEGGYTFGSGTRLTVV.

This CDR3 reads CASSFGQGVGELFF. DNA for the CDR3: TGTGCCAGCAGCTTCGGACAGGGGGTCGGGGAGCTGTTTTTT. The rearrangement uses TRBV5-6 and TRBJ2-2; 10 bases fit TRBD1. The CDR3 contains 14 residues. The germline V gene has CDR1 SGHDT and CDR2 YYEEEE. The J segment lost 7 bases and the V segment lost 2 bases, leaving 2 bases of the junction unmatched.

The chain recombines TRBV7-9 with TRBJ2-1; D not resolved. Trimming cost V 5 bases and J 0 bases, with 17 bases left between them. Per germline, CDR1 SEHNR and CDR2 FQNEAQ (reference sequence). This CDR3 has 17 amino acids. The CDR3 loop is CASSPRAGRSSYNEQFF. The DNA for the CDR3 is TGTGCCAGCAGCCCCCGGGCCGGTCGTAGCTCCTACAATGAGCAGTTCTTC.

The rearrangement uses TRBV13 and TRBJ2-2, with 7 bases identical to TRBD2. The V segment lost 5 bases and the J segment 7 bases; nucleotides outside the gene matches: 13. Germline V lookup: CDR1 PRHDT, CDR2 FYEKMQ (reference sequence). This CDR3 spans 16 amino acids. The CDR3 loop is CASSPRRGGRGGELFF. The DNA of the CDR3 is TGTGCCAGCAGCCCCCGTAGGGGCGGGAGAGGCGGGGAGCTGTTTTTT. The full variable domain, in which reference TRBV13 and TRBJ2-2 provide the parts outside the CDR3, is AAGVIQSPRHLIKEKRETATLKCYPIPRHDTVYWYQQGPGQDPQFLISFYEKMQSDKGSIPDRFSAQQFSDYHSELNMSSLELGDSALYFCASSPRRGGRGGELFFGEGSRLTVL.